The 4 T cell receptor beta chains below come from one sample, sequenced in a study of cytomegalovirus exposure and HLA in healthy donors. The study ran its PCR with 60 Vbeta and 13 Jbeta primers. Profiled with immunoSEQ multiplex PCR; TCRdb holds only in-frame clones, not every one. The sample records about 130,000 clones, just over 70% being singletons. The sample consisted of PBMCs. The receptors were sampled from a woman aged 60-75 years in good health and CMV-seropositive.

The V and J genes are TRBV13 and TRBJ2-2; D remains ambiguous. The V end lost 2 bases, the J end lost 0 bases, and 10 bases lay between the germline ends. Germline V gene sequence: CDR1 PRHDT, CDR2 FYEKMQ (reference sequence). The CDR3 runs to 16 residues. Here the CDR3 reads CASSLTTPANTGELFF. The CDR3 DNA reads as TGTGCCAGCAGCTTAACCACACCCGCGAACACCGGGGAGCTGTTTTTT.

The chain couples TRBV20-1 to TRBJ2-1; the D is unclear. This CDR3 is built from 11 residues. Germline V lookup: CDR1 DFQATT, CDR2 SNEGSKA (reference sequence). The V and J ends lost 0 bases and 9 bases respectively, with 6 bases between them. The CDR3 here is CSARDVGEQFF. CDR3 in DNA: TGCAGTGCTAGAGATGTCGGTGAGCAGTTCTTC.

DNA of the CDR3: TGCGCCAGCAGCGCGGGGGGCCAGATCGGGGAGCTGTTTTTT. Translated: CASSAGGQIGELFF. The chain uses TRBV5-1 and TRBJ2-2; 8 positions match TRBD2. This CDR3 comprises 14 residues. Trimming cost V 4 bases and J 7 bases; bases outside gene matches: 6. Germline V gene lookup returns CDR1 SGHRS and CDR2 YFSETQ.

This clone turned up a few times. The chain links TRBV29-1 to TRBJ1-1; the D gene is possibly TRBD1 (5 bases). Per the germline V gene, CDR1 is SQVTM and CDR2 is ANQGSEA. The CDR3 sequence is 13 residues long. V lost 4 bases to trimming and J lost 1 base, with 10 bases between them. The CDR3 spells CSVVIGQNTEAFF. The DNA of the CDR3 is TGCAGCGTTGTGATTGGACAGAACACTGAAGCTTTCTTT.